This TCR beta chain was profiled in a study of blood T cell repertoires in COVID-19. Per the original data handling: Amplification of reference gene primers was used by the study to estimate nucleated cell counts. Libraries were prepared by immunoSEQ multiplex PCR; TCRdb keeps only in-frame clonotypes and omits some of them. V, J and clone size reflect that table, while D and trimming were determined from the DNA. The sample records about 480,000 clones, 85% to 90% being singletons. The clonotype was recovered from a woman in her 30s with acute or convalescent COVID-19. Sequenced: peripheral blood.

The CDR3: CASSFGQEYGYTF. The DNA for the CDR3 is TGTGCCAGCAGTTTTGGACAGGAGTATGGCTACACCTTC. The chain uses TRBV27 and TRBJ1-2; 7 nucleotides agree with TRBD1. CDR3 size: 13 residues. Germline-derived CDR1 and CDR2 are MNHEY and SMNVEV (reference sequence). Germline trimming cut 3 bases from V and 5 bases from J; bases unmatched to any gene: 3.